One and the same sample provided the 10 T cell receptor beta chains below, sequenced in a study of T cell responses to AZD1222 COVID-19 vaccine. Method: immunoSEQ multiplex PCR; TCRdb's copy keeps in-frame clones and lacks some. The profile shows just under 80,000 clones, about 92% of them singletons. This specimen consisted of peripheral blood, obtained 28 days after the second AZD1222 dose. These receptors originate from an adult who received the AZD1222 COVID-19 vaccine.

This chain links TRBV5-1 with TRBJ1-4; D not certain. Per the germline V gene, CDR1 is SGHRS and CDR2 is YFSETQ. V lost 3 bases and J 8 bases, leaving 17 bases between the germline ends. CDR3 length: 15 residues. The CDR3 nucleotides are TGCGCCAGCAGCTCAGACGTTGGGAGCGAAGAAAAACTGTTTTTT. Translated: CASSSDVGSEEKLFF.

The rearrangement uses TRBV3-1 (or the pseudogene TRBV3-2) and TRBJ1-6; TRBD1 might be the D (5 bases). Germline CDR1 LGHDT, CDR2 YNNKEL (reference sequence). The CDR3 consists of 14 residues. V dropped 1 base and J dropped 6 bases, with 7 bases sitting between them. For the CDR3, the DNA is TGTGCCAGCAGCCAAGCAGGGCCTAATTCACCCCTCCACTTT. It codes for CASSQAGPNSPLHF.

The chain combines TRBV6-1 with TRBJ1-1; D is possibly TRBD1 (6 bases). The V and J ends lost 5 bases and 4 bases respectively, with 11 bases between them. The length of the CDR3 is 13 residues. The germline CDR1 and CDR2 sequences are MNHNS and SASEGT. In DNA form, the CDR3 reads TGTGCCAGCAGTACACGGACAGCCACTGAAGCTTTCTTT. Its protein product is CASSTRTATEAFF.

The DNA for the CDR3 is TGTGCCACCAGCAGAGATCTGGCTAGCTATCAGACCCAGTACTTC. This encodes CATSRDLASYQTQYF. V and J are TRBV15 and TRBJ2-5; TRBD2 might be the D (5 bases). Germline lookup yields CDR1 LNHNV and CDR2 YYDKDF (reference sequence). Trimming took off 0 bases at V and 6 bases at J, with 14 bases between the two ends. There are 15 residues in the CDR3.

This chain uses TRBV7-3 with TRBJ1-1; 8 bases are a match to TRBD1. From germline, CDR1 is SGHTA and CDR2 FQGTGA. The ends lost 5 bases at V and 8 bases at J; junction bases unmatched: 7. The CDR3 covers 13 residues. The CDR3 sequence: CASSTGQGMEAFF. CDR3 coding DNA: TGTGCCAGCAGCACCGGACAGGGTATGGAAGCTTTCTTT. Complete variable domain (other parts from reference TRBV7-3 and TRBJ1-1): GAGVSQTPSNKVTEKGKYVELRCDPISGHTALYWYRQSLGQGPEFLIYFQGTGAADDSGLPNDRFFAVRPEGSVSTLKIQRTERGDSAVYLCASSTGQGMEAFFGQGTRLTVV.

The chain couples TRBV6-1 to TRBJ1-5; tentative D call: TRBD1 (6 bases). CDR1 is MNHNS and CDR2 is SASEGT in the germline V gene. This CDR3 region has 14 residues. Trimming removed 3 bases from V and 4 bases from J, with 10 bases in between. Here the CDR3 DNA reads TGTGCCAGCAGTGATCTGGGGGCTAATCAGCCCCAGCATTTT. The encoded protein is CASSDLGANQPQHF.

The rearrangement joins TRBV3-1 (or the pseudogene TRBV3-2) to TRBJ2-7; tentatively, D is TRBD2 (6 bases). The germline V and J ends were trimmed by 6 bases and 2 bases, with 20 bases remaining between them. The CDR3 contains 16 residues. CDR1 and CDR2 (germline): LGHDT, YNNKEL (reference sequence). The CDR3 is CASRPVAAGVPYEQYF. CDR3 nucleotides: TGTGCCAGCAGACCCGTAGCAGCGGGTGTGCCCTACGAGCAGTACTTC.

The chain couples TRBV28 to TRBJ1-3; weak D call: TRBD1 (5 bases). Germline CDR1 MDHEN, CDR2 SYDVKM. The V end was cut by 10 bases, the J end by 4 bases, with 14 bases between. The CDR3 has 13 amino acids. CDR3 nucleotide sequence: TGTGCCACCGAGGGAGGGGAAGGAAACACCATATATTTT. Protein product: CATEGGEGNTIYF.

The CDR3 region has the DNA TGTGCCAGCAGTGAAATTAGGGGGGTCCTCCCGCAGTTCTTC. Translated, it gives CASSEIRGVLPQFF. The chain couples TRBV25-1 to TRBJ2-1, with D possibly being TRBD1 or TRBD2 (6 bases each). CDR1 and CDR2 from the germline V gene are MGHDK and SYGVNS. Trimming took off 2 bases at V and 12 bases at J, with 17 bases between the two ends. The CDR3 is 14 residues long.

The chain carries TRBV4-3 and TRBJ2-3, with D possibly being TRBD2 (6 bases). With 0 bases removed from V and 6 bases from J, the gap between germline ends came to 16 bases. Germline CDR1 reads LGHNA; CDR2 reads YSLEER. This CDR3 has 16 residues. CDR3 protein: CASSQDIAAGGDTQYF. In DNA, the CDR3 is TGCGCCAGCAGCCAAGACATAGCAGCGGGCGGGGATACGCAGTATTTT.